A selection of T cell receptor beta chains follows, all from one sample in a study of shared clonotypes between healthy human individuals. Some clones are missing from TCRdb's copy, which holds only in-frame ones; the method was immunoSEQ multiplex PCR. In the table there are about 1.9 million clones, around 93% of which are singletons. Sequencing was done on a sample of naive CD8+ T cells from PBMCs. Receptors were obtained from a man aged 18 to 30 in good health. Some clones in this sample may be carry-over from other donors' samples. Each CDR3 is given with its conserved first and last residue. The D gene is left open where the match is weak. For some rows the clone size is stated as once, few or many, or as a class when expanded; others skip it.

size	V	D	J	CDR3	DNA
.	TRBV6-6	TRBD1	TRBJ1-2	CASSGTGGDGYTF	TGTGCCAGCAGTGGCACAGGGGGGGATGGCTACACCTTC
.	TRBV30	.	TRBJ2-5	CAWRELGAPYQETQYF	TGTGCCTGGAGGGAGCTCGGCGCGCCCTACCAAGAGACCCAGTACTTC
.	TRBV4-1	.	TRBJ2-7	CASSQEAANPYEQYF	TGCGCCAGCAGCCAAGAGGCTGCCAACCCCTACGAGCAGTACTTC
.	TRBV7-9	.	TRBJ2-7	CASSLATYEQYF	TGTGCCAGCAGCTTAGCAACGTACGAGCAGTACTTC
once	TRBV6-5	.	TRBJ1-4	CASSYTGLGEKLFF	TGTGCCAGCAGTTATACCGGGTTGGGAGAAAAACTGTTTTTT
.	TRBV4-1	TRBD1	TRBJ2-5	CASSPRQGWETQYF	TGCGCCAGCAGCCCTCGACAGGGCTGGGAGACCCAGTACTTC
.	TRBV6-6	.	TRBJ2-5	CASSYVGLEETQYF	TGTGCCAGCAGTTACGTGGGGTTAGAGGAGACCCAGTACTTC
.	TRBV30	.	TRBJ2-2	CAWSVPAENTGELFF	TGTGCCTGGAGTGTCCCGGCTGAGAACACCGGGGAGCTGTTTTTT
.	TRBV14	TRBD2	TRBJ2-7	CASSATSGYGSYEQYF	TGTGCCAGCAGCGCCACTAGCGGGTATGGCTCCTACGAGCAGTACTTC
.	TRBV9	.	TRBJ1-1	CASSVAIGLSTEAFF	TGTGCCAGCAGCGTAGCAATAGGGCTGAGCACTGAAGCTTTCTTT
.	TRBV9	TRBD2	TRBJ2-7	CASSAGLAPTYEQYF	TGTGCCAGCAGCGCTGGACTAGCGCCTACCTACGAGCAGTACTTC
.	TRBV7-8	TRBD2	TRBJ2-1	CASSPGLAGSSYNEQFF	TGTGCCAGCAGCCCCGGGCTAGCGGGTAGCTCCTACAATGAGCAGTTCTTC
.	TRBV28	.	TRBJ2-7	CASSPPADTLYEQYF	TGTGCCAGCAGTCCCCCCGCGGACACCCTCTACGAGCAGTACTTC
.	TRBV18	TRBD2	TRBJ2-7	CASSAAASGRDEQYF	TGTGCCAGCTCAGCTGCGGCCTCCGGGAGGGACGAGCAGTACTTC
.	TRBV11-3	TRBD1	TRBJ2-3	CASSLGTGGYTQYF	TGTGCCAGCAGCTTAGGGACAGGGGGCTATACGCAGTATTTT
.	TRBV5-4	.	TRBJ2-1	CASGPRHDSYNEQFF	TGTGCCAGCGGACCACGGCACGATTCCTACAATGAGCAGTTCTTC
.	TRBV4-1	.	TRBJ1-1	CASSQAYHMNTEAFF	TGCGCCAGCAGCCAAGCATACCATATGAACACTGAAGCTTTCTTT
.	TRBV4-3	.	TRBJ2-3	CASSQVRRGRTDTQYF	TGCGCCAGCAGCCAAGTTCGTCGGGGACGCACAGATACGCAGTATTTT
.	TRBV19	TRBD2	TRBJ2-3	CASSPLAGGPLDTQYF	TGTGCCAGTAGCCCTTTGGCGGGAGGGCCCTTAGATACGCAGTATTTT
.	TRBV5-1	TRBD1	TRBJ1-1	CASSWTGSTEAFF	TGCGCCAGCAGCTGGACAGGGAGCACTGAAGCTTTCTTT
once	TRBV15	.	TRBJ1-1	CATSGVPDTEAFF	TGTGCCACCAGCGGAGTACCAGACACTGAAGCTTTCTTT
.	TRBV28	.	TRBJ1-5	CASSAGQPQHF	TGTGCCAGCTCGGCGGGGCAGCCCCAGCATTTT
.	TRBV5-1	.	TRBJ2-7	CASSYAWGSYEQYF	TGCGCCAGCAGCTATGCTTGGGGCTCCTACGAGCAGTACTTC
.	TRBV30	.	TRBJ1-1	CAWRKSGDTEAFF	TGTGCCTGGCGGAAATCGGGGGACACTGAAGCTTTCTTT
.	TRBV10-3	.	TRBJ1-2	CAISESPQKPTNYGYTF	TGTGCCATCAGTGAGTCGCCACAGAAACCCACTAACTATGGCTACACCTTC
.	TRBV5-1	.	TRBJ2-3	CASSLLRTDTDTQYF	TGCGCCAGCAGCCTCCTCCGGACAGACACAGATACGCAGTATTTT
.	TRBV6-5	.	TRBJ2-2	CASTRSGGTGELFF	TGTGCCAGCACGAGGTCAGGGGGGACCGGGGAGCTGTTTTTT
.	TRBV27	TRBD2	TRBJ2-1	CASSPGLAGRGNEQFF	TGTGCCAGCAGTCCGGGACTAGCGGGGAGGGGTAATGAGCAGTTCTTC
.	TRBV7-3	.	TRBJ2-1	CASSLSGSSNEQFF	TGTGCCAGCAGCTTAAGTGGGAGTAGCAATGAGCAGTTCTTC
.	TRBV28	.	TRBJ1-4	CASSLFGQSNEKLFF	TGTGCCAGCAGTTTATTTGGACAGAGTAATGAAAAACTGTTTTTT
.	TRBV9	TRBD1	TRBJ1-2	CASSAGPRGFISRVTF	TGTGCCAGCAGCGCCGGCCCCAGGGGGTTCATCTCCCGGGTCACCTTC
.	TRBV5-8	.	TRBJ2-7	CASSLVGIGYEQYF	TGTGCCAGCAGCTTGGTAGGGATCGGGTACGAGCAGTACTTC
.	TRBV7-9	.	TRBJ1-3	CASSLGEISGNTIYF	TGTGCCAGCAGCTTGGGAGAAATCTCTGGAAACACCATATATTTT
.	TRBV27	.	TRBJ2-3	CASTLGDTQYF	TGTGCCAGCACTCTCGGTGATACGCAGTATTTT
.	TRBV7-6	.	TRBJ2-1	CASSLGGPPYNEQFF	TGTGCCAGCAGCTTAGGAGGGCCCCCCTACAATGAGCAGTTCTTC
.	TRBV6-5	TRBD2	TRBJ2-7	CASSTNTGLTYEQYF	TGTGCCAGCAGTACTAACACGGGACTAACCTACGAGCAGTACTTC
.	TRBV5-5	.	TRBJ2-5	CASSFPGFQETQYF	TGTGCCAGCAGCTTCCCCGGGTTCCAAGAGACCCAGTACTTC
.	TRBV9	TRBD2	TRBJ2-7	CASSHGEIAGRAEQYF	TGTGCCAGCAGCCACGGGGAGATAGCGGGAAGGGCCGAGCAGTACTTC
.	TRBV27	.	TRBJ2-1	CASSLSMGLASNNEQFF	TGTGCCAGCAGTTTATCGATGGGGCTAGCGTCTAACAATGAGCAGTTCTTC
.	TRBV13	TRBD1	TRBJ1-3	CASGVQGGGNTIYF	TGTGCCAGTGGGGTACAGGGGGGCGGAAACACCATATATTTT
.	TRBV4-1	.	TRBJ1-1	CASSQRPGERGEAFF	TGCGCCAGCAGCCAAAGGCCGGGGGAGAGGGGTGAAGCTTTCTTT
.	TRBV7-6	TRBD2	TRBJ2-3	CASSFTSGRRDTQYF	TGTGCCAGCAGCTTCACTAGCGGGAGAAGAGATACGCAGTATTTT
.	TRBV6-6	.	TRBJ1-1	CASLAWDTEAFF	TGTGCCAGCCTTGCTTGGGACACTGAAGCTTTCTTT
.	TRBV5-1	TRBD2	TRBJ2-7	CASSLAVPPLAGGFSYEQYF	TGCGCCAGCAGCTTGGCCGTCCCCCCCCTAGCGGGAGGCTTCTCCTACGAGCAGTACTTC
.	TRBV30	.	TRBJ2-6	CASVPVGANVLTF	TGTGCCTCCGTTCCGGTAGGGGCCAACGTCCTGACTTTC
.	TRBV29-1	.	TRBJ2-5	CSVVAGDLQETQYF	TGCAGCGTTGTTGCCGGGGACCTCCAAGAGACCCAGTACTTC
.	TRBV5-6	.	TRBJ1-2	CASSLGDFYGYTF	TGTGCCAGCAGCTTGGGTGATTTCTATGGCTACACCTTC
.	TRBV30	.	TRBJ2-1	CAWSVGGGNEQFF	TGTGCCTGGAGTGTGGGGGGCGGGAATGAGCAGTTCTTC
.	TRBV13	TRBD2	TRBJ2-7	CASSRPGLARSEQYF	TGTGCCAGCAGCCGCCCCGGACTAGCGAGGAGCGAGCAGTACTTC
.	TRBV27	.	TRBJ1-5	CASSLSEGNQPQHF	TGTGCCAGCAGTTTATCGGAGGGCAATCAGCCCCAGCATTTT
few	TRBV11-2	TRBD2	TRBJ2-7	CASSPPGLAGGYEQYF	TGTGCCAGCAGCCCTCCGGGACTAGCGGGAGGCTACGAGCAGTACTTC
.	TRBV7-9	.	TRBJ2-1	CASSLGPYNEQFF	TGTGCCAGCAGCTTGGGACCCTACAATGAGCAGTTCTTC
.	TRBV27	.	TRBJ2-7	CASSLLTPAYEQYF	TGTGCCAGCAGTCTACTAACCCCCGCCTACGAGCAGTACTTC
few	TRBV7-9	.	TRBJ1-5	CASSLAPGPSNQPQHF	TGTGCCAGCAGCTTAGCACCGGGACCGTCCAATCAGCCCCAGCATTTT
.	TRBV28	.	TRBJ2-1	CASSLTYAATYNEQFF	TGTGCCAGCAGTTTAACGTATGCGGCCACCTACAATGAGCAGTTCTTC